This T cell receptor beta chain was sequenced in a study of blood T cell repertoires in COVID-19. Turning to the study itself: The United States, Italy and Spain supplied acute and convalescent COVID-19 samples. Sample material is recorded as cDNA or gDNA derived from T cells, B-cell-depleted T cells, or PBMCs.

CDR3 length: 15 residues. Germline V lookup: CDR1 SGHRS, CDR2 YFSETQ. V dropped 3 bases and J dropped 1 base, with 13 bases sitting between them. In the original analysis: Reference gene primer amplification in the assay estimated nucleated cell counts. Repertoires were generated with immunoSEQ multiplex PCR, while TCRdb's copy carries only in-frame clones and drops some. From that table come the V and J calls and clone size; the DNA was used to work out D and trimming. Among approximately 50,000 clones, 70% to 90% were seen once, and the ten largest hold about 30%. The V gene is TRBV5-1, the J gene TRBJ1-1; D possibly corresponds to TRBD1 (6 bases). The sample was peripheral blood. The TCR comes from a man between 60 and 75 years old with COVID-19, enrolled during active disease. CDR3 protein: CASSSRGAQNTEAFF. The CDR3 coding sequence is TGCGCCAGCAGCTCCCGGGGGGCCCAGAACACTGAAGCTTTCTTT.